The text below deals with one TCR beta chain. Its specificity is unknown. The germline gene is not matched at one end of the junction; a read error may be the cause. This sample is drawn from a study of shared clonotypes between healthy human individuals. General observations from the study: Non-shared clonotypes displayed generation probabilities falling below those of clonotypes present in all four donors. Sharing of clonotypes among donors was expected to vary with sequencing depth.

The CDR3 runs 18 residues. Germline V gives CDR1 SSHAT, CDR2 FNYEAQ (reference sequence). Here immunoSEQ multiplex PCR was the method, and the copy in TCRdb shows in-frame clones only, minus some. This repertoire shows approximately 2.4 million clones, 95% found once; its top ten account for 0.1% to 0.15%. The sequenced sample was naive CD4+ T cells sorted from blood. Noted subset: CD45RA+ positively selected. The J gene is TRBJ2-1, the V gene TRBV7-7; 9 bases map to TRBD2. The sequence was obtained from a young man in good health. CDR3 in DNA: TGTGCTAGCAGCTTAGGGGCGGGGGGGCACCCGTCCTACAATGAGCAGTTCTTC. Translation: CASSLGAGGHPSYNEQFF.